The 20 T cell receptor beta chains listed next were all sequenced from one sample in a study of PD-L1 blockade in urothelial cancer. The table came from immunoSEQ multiplex PCR; TCRdb's copy has only in-frame clones and leaves some out. The sample consists of about 51,000 clones, approximately 84% of them appearing once. Sequenced material: PBMCs, taken around atezolizumab (anti-PD-L1) treatment. The receptor set was obtained from a man aged 55 to 70 with urothelial cancer.

The chain recombines TRBV19 with TRBJ1-2; a possible D gene is TRBD1 (5 bases). Germline V gives CDR1 LNHDA, CDR2 SQIVND (reference sequence). Trimming shortened V by 2 bases and J by 4 bases, and 11 bases separated the two germline ends. The CDR3 runs to 14 residues. The CDR3 loop is CASSILQETYGYTF. The CDR3 coding sequence is TGTGCCAGTAGTATACTACAGGAGACCTATGGCTACACCTTC.

V and J are TRBV11-2 and TRBJ2-1; 8 bases are shared with TRBD1. V was pared by 3 bases and J by 6 bases, with 4 bases of the junction left unmatched. Looked up from germline, CDR1 is SGHAT and CDR2 is FQNNGV. The CDR3 extends over 14 amino acids. CDR3 nucleotide sequence: TGTGCCAGCAGCTTGGCGGGACAGGTCAATGAGCAGTTCTTC. Translating gives CASSLAGQVNEQFF.

The gene calls are TRBV19 and TRBJ2-1; perhaps TRBD1 as D (6 bases). The CDR3 has 15 residues. Germline-derived CDR1 and CDR2 are LNHDA and SQIVND (reference sequence). The V end lost 7 bases, the J end lost 5 bases, and 18 bases lay between the germline ends. CDR3 sequence (DNA): TGTGCCAGTACTAAGAGAACAGGGAAGCACAATGAGCAGTTCTTC. Translated, it gives CASTKRTGKHNEQFF.

The chain recombines TRBV6-5 with TRBJ1-1; tentative D call: TRBD1 (6 bases). V lost 8 bases to trimming and J lost 1 base, with 11 bases between them. CDR3 length equals 13 residues. Per germline, CDR1 MNHEY and CDR2 SVGAGI. The CDR3 DNA reads as TGTGCCAGCTTCAGGGGAAGGAACACTGAAGCTTTCTTT. As protein: CASFRGRNTEAFF.

This clone has at least ten counts. The V gene is TRBV4-1, the J gene TRBJ2-7; 7 positions agree with TRBD2. The junction had 3 bases not matched to a gene; V was cut back by 0 bases and J by 1 base. The CDR3 spans 15 residues. Germline CDR1 MGHRA, CDR2 YSYEKL. Here the CDR3 DNA reads TGCGCCAGCAGCCAAGACTCTAGCGGTTCCTACGAGCAGTACTTC. The encoded protein is CASSQDSSGSYEQYF.

The J gene is TRBJ1-5, the V gene TRBV6-1, with TRBD1 matching over 7 bases. The CDR3 totals 15 residues. CDR1 is MNHNS and CDR2 is SASEGT in the germline V gene. V lost 4 bases and J lost 7; bases outside the gene matches: 10. CDR3 in DNA: TGTGCCAGCAGTGCCATACAGGGGAGGAACCAGCCCCAGCATTTT. It is translated as CASSAIQGRNQPQHF.

The chain carries TRBV7-6 and TRBJ2-7; 7 bases line up with TRBD2. The CDR3 runs to 17 residues. CDR1 and CDR2 from the germline V gene are SGHVS and FNYEAQ. Trimming cost V 5 bases and J 6 bases; bases outside gene matches: 19. The CDR3 DNA reads TGTGCCAGCAGCCGAAACGTGGTTGGCGGGAGAGCCCGCGAGCAGTACTTC. Amino acids: CASSRNVVGGRAREQYF.

The chain is built from TRBV30 and TRBJ1-3, with D possibly being TRBD1 (5 bases). This CDR3 has 12 amino acids. The V gene's germline CDR1 is GTSNPN and CDR2 SVGIG (reference sequence). Trimming removed 3 bases from V and 8 bases from J, with 11 bases in between. As DNA, the CDR3 is TGTGCCTGGAGCCTACAAGGGGACACCATATATTTT. This codes for CAWSLQGDTIYF.

The J gene is TRBJ2-7, the V gene TRBV5-5, with 8 bases lining up with TRBD2. Trimming cost V 4 bases and J 0 bases; bases outside gene matches: 9. The CDR3 covers 16 residues. CDR1 is SGHKS and CDR2 is YYEKEE in the germline V gene (reference sequence). The CDR3: CASSHPRGTSSYEQYF. The CDR3 nucleotides are TGTGCCAGCAGCCATCCACGGGGGACTAGCTCCTACGAGCAGTACTTC.

The chain carries TRBV7-6 and TRBJ2-7, with a possible D match to TRBD2 (6 bases). Trimming stripped 0 bases from V and 1 base from J, with 10 bases between. The CDR3 covers 15 residues. Germline V lookup: CDR1 SGHVS, CDR2 FNYEAQ. The CDR3 protein is CASSLAASASYEQYF. In DNA form, the CDR3 reads TGTGCCAGCAGCTTAGCGGCTAGCGCATCCTACGAGCAGTACTTC.

The chain has TRBV30 and TRBJ1-2; D call uncertain. The germline V gene has CDR1 GTSNPN and CDR2 SVGIG (reference sequence). The CDR3 length is 14 residues. V was clipped by 4 bases and J by 2 bases, with 14 bases between them. CDR3 in amino acids: CAWKVTAANYGYTF. The CDR3 DNA is TGTGCCTGGAAAGTCACAGCCGCAAACTATGGCTACACCTTC.

The chain recombines TRBV28 with TRBJ2-2; 8 bases are a match to TRBD2. Trimming at V came to 5 bases and at J to 3 bases, leaving 11 bases not matched to a gene. The germline V gene encodes CDR1 MDHEN and CDR2 SYDVKM. This CDR3 is 17 amino acids long. The chain's CDR3 is CASSPFQRELDTGELFF. For the CDR3, the DNA is TGTGCCAGCAGTCCCTTCCAGCGGGAGTTGGACACCGGGGAGCTGTTTTTT.

The V call is TRBV9, the J call TRBJ2-7, with 8 bases aligning to TRBD2. Germline V gives CDR1 SGDLS, CDR2 YYNGEE. The V gene end was trimmed by 2 bases and the J gene end by 5 bases; junction bases not matched to a gene: 3. This CDR3 region has 13 residues. The CDR3 loop reads CASSVSGAHEQYF. The CDR3 DNA follows: TGTGCCAGCAGCGTTAGCGGGGCCCACGAGCAGTACTTC.

The rearrangement links TRBV19 to TRBJ1-6; D possibly corresponds to TRBD1 (5 bases). Germline V gene lookup returns CDR1 LNHDA and CDR2 SQIVND (reference sequence). The V gene lost 6 bases and the J gene lost 7 bases, with 19 bases spanning the gap. The CDR3 loop spans 16 amino acids. The CDR3 sequence: CASRAGEGSLNSPLHF. The DNA of the CDR3 is TGTGCCAGTAGAGCGGGGGAAGGGTCGCTCAATTCACCCCTCCACTTT. Using reference TRBV19 and TRBJ1-6 for the parts outside the CDR3, the full variable domain is DGGITQSPKYLFRKEGQNVTLSCEQNLNHDAMYWYRQDPGQGLRLIYYSQIVNDFQKGDIAEGYSVSREKKESFPLTVTSAQKNPTAFYLCASRAGEGSLNSPLHFGNGTRLTVT.

The chain joins TRBV19 to TRBJ1-5, with D possibly being TRBD1 (5 bases). Trimming removed 2 bases at V and 6 bases at J, with 11 bases between. Germline lookup yields CDR1 LNHDA and CDR2 SQIVND (reference sequence). The CDR3 totals 14 residues. This CDR3 is CASSILGASQPQHF. The CDR3 bases are TGTGCCAGTAGTATACTAGGGGCTAGTCAGCCCCAGCATTTT.

This clone was counted once. The V and J genes are TRBV4-1 and TRBJ2-1; D not certain. In germline, CDR1 is MGHRA, CDR2 YSYEKL. V dropped 1 base and J dropped 10 bases, with 14 bases sitting between them. The CDR3 runs to 14 residues. CDR3 sequence (DNA): TGCGCCAGCAGCCAAGCGGCCGACTTTTTAGAGCAGTTCTTC. It yields the protein CASSQAADFLEQFF.

This rearrangement joins TRBV7-2 to TRBJ1-4; no definite D call. The CDR3 covers 15 residues. CDR1 SGHTA and CDR2 FQGNSA come from the germline V gene. Trimming cost V 3 bases and J 2 bases, with 10 bases left between them. CDR3 coding DNA: TGTGCCAGCAGCTTCAATGGGGAGACTAATGAAAAACTGTTTTTT. Its translation: CASSFNGETNEKLFF.

The chain recombines TRBV7-2 with TRBJ2-5, with D unresolved. The CDR3 covers 13 residues. Per germline, CDR1 SGHTA and CDR2 FQGNSA. Trimming took 5 bases from V and 3 from J, leaving 10 bases between them. CDR3 amino acids: CASSAYREETQYF. DNA of the CDR3: TGTGCCAGCAGCGCATATCGGGAAGAGACCCAGTACTTC. The full variable domain, its missing parts supplied by reference TRBV7-2 and TRBJ2-5, is GAGVSQSPSNKVTEKGKDVELRCDPISGHTALYWYRQSLGQGLEFLIYFQGNSAPDKSGLPSDRFSAERTGGSVSTLTIQRTQQEDSAVYLCASSAYREETQYFGPGTRLLVL.

J is TRBJ2-1 and V is TRBV18; 7 bases line up with TRBD2. CDR1 and CDR2 (germline): KGHSH, LQKENI. V shed 6 bases, J shed 2 bases, and the junction held 13 bases outside the gene matches. The length of the CDR3 is 17 residues. CDR3 residues: CASSKGLAAAPYNEQFF. CDR3 coding DNA: TGTGCCAGCTCGAAGGGCCTAGCGGCGGCTCCCTACAATGAGCAGTTCTTC.

This chain uses TRBV10-1 with TRBJ2-1, with TRBD1 identical over 8 bases. The germline CDR1 and CDR2 sequences are WNHNN and SYGVQD (reference sequence). V lost 0 bases to trimming and J lost 7 bases; unmatched junction nucleotides: 5. This CDR3 region has 15 residues. CDR3 DNA: TGCGCCAGCAGTGAGTCCGGACAGGGTGTGAATGAGCAGTTCTTC. Translated, it gives CASSESGQGVNEQFF.